These 5 T cell receptor beta chains were all obtained from the same sample, sequenced in a study of T cell repertoires in cytomegalovirus infection (dated by TCRdb to the late 2010s). These receptors' antigens are unknown. The treatment or condition label on this specimen signifies: in vitro stimulation with specific CMV peptide epitopes to enrich CMV-specific T cells. Sequencing used an Illumina HiSeq 1500. Through fastp at Q25 and MiXCR, TCRdb rebuilt clones from the public reads, retaining in-frame beta chains. One record per CDR3 amino acid sequence lists the most common genes and DNA. The sample includes around 430,000 distinct CDR3 sequences, with about 42% observed a single time. Of the sample, around 45% is held by the ten largest clones. Source: cultured PBMCs, taken from culture after CMV antigen stimulation. These receptors were obtained from a human donor in good health (CMV status not recorded). Some clones in this sample may be carry-over from other donors' samples.

Of note for this clonotype: Possible read error: a much larger clone is one base away. J is TRBJ2-1 and V is TRBV7-2; maybe TRBD2 (5 bases). Looked up from germline, CDR1 is SGHTA and CDR2 is FQGNSA. The CDR3 runs 15 residues. CDR3 bases: TGTCCCAGCAGCTCTAGCATCCCCGGCTACAATGAGCAGTTCTTC. It codes for CPSSSSIPGYNEQFF.

The chain carries TRBV20-1 and TRBJ2-7; 7 nucleotides align to TRBD2. The germline CDR1 and CDR2 sequences are DFQATT and SNEGSKA (reference sequence). Trimming removed 6 bases from V and 3 bases from J; junction bases left unmatched: 8. There are 13 residues in the CDR3. This CDR3 reads CSAKLAGVYEQYF. The DNA for the CDR3 is TGCAGTGCCAAACTGGCGGGAGTCTACGAGCAGTACTTC.

The chain links TRBV28 to TRBJ1-5; 8 positions match TRBD1. V lost 6 bases and J lost 1; bases outside the gene matches: 5. The CDR3 has 15 residues. Germline V gene lookup returns CDR1 MDHEN and CDR2 SYDVKM. The CDR3 is CASRTGDASNQPQHF. The DNA of the CDR3 is TGTGCCAGCAGGACAGGGGATGCAAGCAATCAGCCCCAGCATTTT.

The chain recombines TRBV14 with TRBJ2-1; TRBD1 matches 11 bases. V shed 5 bases and J 2 bases; nucleotides not matched to a gene: 8. The CDR3 loop spans 17 amino acids. Germline CDR1 reads SGHDN; CDR2 reads FVKESK. CDR3 sequence: CASSVPGQGGAYNEQFF. DNA for the CDR3: TGTGCCAGCAGCGTACCGGGACAGGGGGGAGCCTACAATGAGCAGTTCTTC.

This clonotype was detected only a few times. The chain links TRBV20-1 to TRBJ2-3; TRBD2 matches at 13 bases. Looked up from germline, CDR1 is DFQATT and CDR2 is SNEGSKA (reference sequence). The junction had 9 bases not matched to a gene; V was cut back by 5 bases and J by 7 bases. CDR3 length: 15 amino acids. In nucleotides, the CDR3 is TGCAGTGCTTCGGTAGTACTAGCGGGGGGGTATACGCAGTATTTT. Its translation: CSASVVLAGGYTQYF.